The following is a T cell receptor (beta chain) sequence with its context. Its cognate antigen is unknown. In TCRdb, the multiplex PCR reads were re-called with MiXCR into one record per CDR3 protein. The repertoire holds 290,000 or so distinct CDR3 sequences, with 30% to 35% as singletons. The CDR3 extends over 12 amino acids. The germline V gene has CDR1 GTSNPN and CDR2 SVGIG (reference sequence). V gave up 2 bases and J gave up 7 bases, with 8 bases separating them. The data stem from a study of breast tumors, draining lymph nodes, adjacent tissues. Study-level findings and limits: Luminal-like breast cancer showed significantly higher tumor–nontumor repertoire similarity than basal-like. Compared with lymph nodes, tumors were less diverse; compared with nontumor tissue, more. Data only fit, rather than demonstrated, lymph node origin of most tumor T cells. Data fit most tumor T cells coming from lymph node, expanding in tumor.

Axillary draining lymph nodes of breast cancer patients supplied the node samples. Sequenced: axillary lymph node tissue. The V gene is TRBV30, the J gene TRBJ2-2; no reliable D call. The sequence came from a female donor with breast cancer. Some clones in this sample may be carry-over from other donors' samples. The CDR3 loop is CAWSKEVGELFF. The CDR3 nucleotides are TGTGCCTGGAGTAAAGAGGTCGGGGAGCTGTTTTTT.